This passage covers 10 T cell receptor beta chains from one sample sequenced in a study of blood T cell repertoires in COVID-19. Sequenced by immunoSEQ multiplex PCR; TCRdb stores in-frame clones only, minus some. The sample includes approximately 190,000 clones, roughly 86% seen only once; the top ten take just under 25%. Sequencing was performed on PBMCs or T cells enriched from blood (not recorded which). The receptors come from a woman aged 40 to 50 in a cohort exposed to, infected with or recovered from COVID-19 (not recorded which).

This clone appeared a few times. The gene calls are TRBV2 and TRBJ1-2, with D possibly matching TRBD1 (5 bases). The CDR3 runs to 13 residues. V was trimmed by 10 bases and J by 4 bases, leaving 16 bases between them. Germline CDR1 and CDR2: SNHLY and FYNNEI. CDR3 sequence reads: CAIRGRASYGYTF. The CDR3 region has the DNA TGTGCCATTAGGGGCAGGGCCAGCTATGGCTACACCTTC.

The rearrangement uses TRBV15 and TRBJ1-5, with D perhaps matching TRBD1 (5 bases). The length of the CDR3 is 15 residues. Germline CDR1 is LNHNV and CDR2 is YYDKDF (reference sequence). The germline V and J ends were trimmed by 4 bases and 5 bases, with 15 bases remaining between them. CDR3 amino acids: CATSIIGGVDQPQHF. CDR3 nucleotides: TGTGCCACCAGCATAATTGGGGGGGTGGATCAGCCCCAGCATTTT.

Comment on this clone: Other nucleotide sequences from this sample produce the same CDR3. The V gene is TRBV19, the J gene TRBJ1-5; no firm D call. Germline CDR1 and CDR2: LNHDA and SQIVND (reference sequence). The CDR3 is 13 amino acids. Deletions cut 3 bases from V and 4 bases from J, with 7 bases between. Here the CDR3 reads CASSITGNQPQHF. For the CDR3, the DNA is TGTGCCAGTAGTATTACGGGGAATCAGCCCCAGCATTTT.

The chain uses TRBV27 and TRBJ2-1; 7 bases are a match to TRBD1. V was pared by 4 bases and J by 4 bases, with 1 base of the junction left unmatched. From germline, CDR1 is MNHEY and CDR2 SMNVEV (reference sequence). The CDR3 is 13 residues long. This CDR3 is CASSWDRYNEQFF. CDR3 in DNA: TGTGCCAGCAGTTGGGACAGATACAATGAGCAGTTCTTC.

V and J are TRBV5-4 and TRBJ1-1, with D possibly being TRBD1 (5 bases). This CDR3 is 12 amino acids long. V was shortened by 4 bases and J by 5 bases, with 9 bases between the two germline ends. Germline CDR1 SGHNT, CDR2 YYREEE (reference sequence). The CDR3 DNA sequence: TGTGCCAGCAGCCAAAGGGGAACTGAAGCTTTCTTT. This sequence encodes CASSQRGTEAFF.

The rearrangement uses TRBV7-2 and TRBJ1-4, with D perhaps matching TRBD1 (5 bases). The germline CDR1 and CDR2 sequences are SGHTA and FQGNSA. The CDR3 has 14 amino acids. The V end lost 5 bases, the J end lost 3 bases, and 10 bases lay between the germline ends. CDR3 in amino acids: CASSIREPNEKLFF. The CDR3 region has the DNA TGTGCCAGCAGCATCAGGGAACCTAATGAAAAACTGTTTTTT. The whole variable domain, remainder taken from reference TRBV7-2 and TRBJ1-4, is GAGVSQSPSNKVTEKGKDVELRCDPISGHTALYWYRQSLGQGLEFLIYFQGNSAPDKSGLPSDRFSAERTGGSVSTLTIQRTQQEDSAVYLCASSIREPNEKLFFGSGTQLSVL.

The chain carries TRBV9 and TRBJ2-5; 11 nucleotides agree with TRBD2. The V gene end was trimmed by 5 bases and the J gene end by 3 bases; junction bases not matched to a gene: 0. The CDR3 length is 13 residues. The germline CDR1 and CDR2 sequences are SGDLS and YYNGEE. CDR3 residues: CASRGLAEETQYF. The CDR3 bases are TGTGCCAGCAGGGGACTAGCGGAAGAGACCCAGTACTTC.

The chain joins TRBV9 to TRBJ2-1; 13 nucleotides match TRBD2. Germline CDR1 SGDLS, CDR2 YYNGEE. The ends lost 4 bases at V and 8 bases at J; junction bases unmatched: 15. The CDR3 is made up of 18 amino acids. The CDR3 region is CASSTRTSGRGGSHEQFF. In DNA form, the CDR3 reads TGTGCCAGCAGCACACGGACTAGCGGGAGAGGGGGGTCGCATGAGCAGTTCTTC.

The chain has TRBV5-1 and TRBJ1-2, with D possibly matching TRBD1 (6 bases). CDR3 length: 15 residues. From germline, CDR1 is SGHRS and CDR2 YFSETQ. The V end lost 0 bases, the J end lost 7 bases, and 16 bases lay between the germline ends. CDR3 coding DNA: TGCGCCAGCAGCTTGGCACAGGGCGACGCTGGTGGCTACACCTTC. It translates to CASSLAQGDAGGYTF.

On this clone itself: Other DNA sequences in this sample translate to the same CDR3. The chain employs TRBV28 and TRBJ2-7; D not certain. CDR3 length: 12 amino acids. V was shortened by 3 bases and J by 3 bases, with 6 bases between the two germline ends. From germline, CDR1 is MDHEN and CDR2 SYDVKM. The CDR3 sequence is CASSFRGYEQYF. The CDR3 nucleotides are TGTGCCAGCAGTTTCAGAGGCTACGAGCAGTACTTC.